The present T cell receptor (beta chain) was sequenced within a study of blood T cell repertoires in COVID-19. Overall study: Samples of COVID-19 (acute and convalescent) were obtained from the United States, Italy and Spain.

CDR3 length equals 10 residues. V was pared by 7 bases and J by 3 bases, with 4 bases between. Per germline, CDR1 MNHEY and CDR2 SMNVEV (reference sequence). Recruitment covered about 25 US areas and drew participants whose ages spanned roughly 18 to 90 years. Authors' analysis steps: Amplification with reference gene primers provided the estimates of nucleated cell counts. Libraries were prepared by immunoSEQ multiplex PCR; TCRdb keeps only in-frame clonotypes and omits some of them. V, J and clone size are taken as reported in that table, and D and trimming were inferred from the DNA itself. The sample includes approximately 450,000 clones, 87% of them seen just once.

The TCR was taken from a woman aged 18-29 years with acute COVID-19. The specimen was PBMCs or T cells enriched from blood (not recorded which). V gene TRBV27 combines with J gene TRBJ2-7; D is ambiguous. The CDR3 DNA sequence: TGTGCCAGCACCCACTACGAGCAGTACTTC. Translating it yields CASTHYEQYF.